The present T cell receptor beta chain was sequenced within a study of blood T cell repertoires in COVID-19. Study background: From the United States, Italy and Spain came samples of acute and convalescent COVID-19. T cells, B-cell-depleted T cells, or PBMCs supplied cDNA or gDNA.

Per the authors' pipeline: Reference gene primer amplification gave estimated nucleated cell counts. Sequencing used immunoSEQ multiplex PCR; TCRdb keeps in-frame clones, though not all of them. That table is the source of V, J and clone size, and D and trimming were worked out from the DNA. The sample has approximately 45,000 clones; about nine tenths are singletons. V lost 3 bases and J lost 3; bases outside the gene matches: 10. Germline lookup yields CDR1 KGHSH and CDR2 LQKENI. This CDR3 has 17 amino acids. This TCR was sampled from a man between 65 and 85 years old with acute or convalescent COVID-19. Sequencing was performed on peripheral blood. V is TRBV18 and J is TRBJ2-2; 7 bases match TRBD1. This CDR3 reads CASSPRPYRGDTGELFF. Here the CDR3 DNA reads TGTGCCAGCTCACCCCGGCCATACAGGGGCGACACCGGGGAGCTGTTTTTT.